The 10 T cell receptor beta chains reported below all come from one sample, sequenced in a study of cytomegalovirus exposure and HLA in healthy donors. Primers for the PCR totalled 60 Vbeta and 13 Jbeta. Clones were read by immunoSEQ multiplex PCR, and TCRdb kept only the in-frame ones, dropping some. The sample has about 140,000 clones, around 80% seen once. The sample taken for sequencing was PBMCs. The receptors shown here come from a man between 18 and 29 years old in good health and CMV-seropositive.

The V gene is TRBV28, the J gene TRBJ1-1, with 7 nucleotides matching TRBD1. This CDR3 has 14 amino acids. V lost 5 bases to trimming and J lost 6 bases; unmatched junction nucleotides: 9. CDR1 is MDHEN, CDR2 SYDVKM, per germline. This CDR3 reads CASSPRGAGPEAFF. The CDR3 DNA reads as TGTGCCAGCAGTCCCAGGGGGGCCGGCCCTGAAGCTTTCTTT.

The chain employs TRBV19 and TRBJ2-3, with 9 bases identical to TRBD2. This CDR3 spans 13 amino acids. V gave up 10 bases and J gave up 0 bases; unmatched junction bases: 2. Looked up from germline, CDR1 is LNHDA and CDR2 is SQIVND (reference sequence). The CDR3 reads CATAGGSTDTQYF. For the CDR3, the DNA is TGTGCCACGGCGGGAGGGAGCACAGATACGCAGTATTTT.

The chain is built from TRBV5-1 and TRBJ1-3; 7 nucleotides align to TRBD1. V dropped 4 bases and J dropped 4; count of bases not matched to a gene: 5. The CDR3 is made up of 14 amino acids. CDR1 and CDR2 (germline): SGHRS, YFSETQ. The CDR3 here is CASSPTGNGNTIYF. Here the CDR3 DNA reads TGCGCCAGCAGCCCGACAGGGAACGGAAACACCATATATTTT.

The chain uses TRBV5-5 and TRBJ1-2, with D possibly being TRBD1 (6 bases). The CDR3 runs to 15 residues. Per the germline V gene, CDR1 is SGHKS and CDR2 is YYEKEE (reference sequence). Trimming took 0 bases from V and 8 from J, leaving 17 bases between them. CDR3 protein: CASSLGVTGGLGYTF. In DNA form, the CDR3 reads TGTGCCAGCAGCTTGGGGGTAACGGGGGGCTTAGGCTACACCTTC.

This sequence joins TRBV28 and TRBJ2-5, with D tentatively TRBD2 (6 bases). Trimming removed 0 bases from V and 2 bases from J, with 10 bases in between. CDR3 length: 15 residues. Germline CDR1 MDHEN, CDR2 SYDVKM. The CDR3, as DNA: TGTGCCAGCAGTTTATGGCACGGGGGACAAGAGACCCAGTACTTC. Amino acids: CASSLWHGGQETQYF.

The gene calls are TRBV4-1 and TRBJ2-1; 8 nucleotides agree with TRBD2. The CDR3 consists of 16 residues. Germline V gene lookup returns CDR1 MGHRA and CDR2 YSYEKL. The V gene end was trimmed by 0 bases and the J gene end by 7 bases; junction bases not matched to a gene: 8. The CDR3 loop reads CASSQEGGLGWNEQFF. The CDR3 bases are TGCGCCAGCAGCCAAGAGGGGGGACTAGGGTGGAATGAGCAGTTCTTC.

This chain uses TRBV7-6 with TRBJ2-2; D gene uncertain. Germline V CDR1 and CDR2: SGHVS, FNYEAQ. With 1 base removed from V and 0 bases from J, the gap between germline ends came to 9 bases. The CDR3 runs 16 residues. The CDR3 spells CASSLEFGANTGELFF. CDR3 DNA: TGTGCCAGCAGCTTAGAGTTCGGAGCGAACACCGGGGAGCTGTTTTTT.

The J gene is TRBJ2-1, the V gene TRBV10-1, with 9 bases lining up with TRBD2. Germline V CDR1 and CDR2: WNHNN, SYGVQD (reference sequence). The CDR3 loop spans 15 amino acids. The junction had 6 bases not matched to a gene; V was cut back by 0 bases and J by 9 bases. CDR3 protein: CASSESTAGGGEQFF. The CDR3 DNA follows: TGCGCCAGCAGTGAGTCGACGGCGGGAGGGGGTGAGCAGTTCTTC.

This chain joins TRBV5-1 and TRBJ1-1; no clear D. Trimming took off 0 bases at V and 3 bases at J, with 12 bases between the two ends. This CDR3 is built from 15 residues. The V gene's germline CDR1 is SGHRS and CDR2 YFSETQ. The CDR3 DNA is TGCGCCAGCAGCTTGGTTGTCGGGAGCGACACTGAAGCTTTCTTT. Encoded protein: CASSLVVGSDTEAFF.

The J gene is TRBJ2-5, the V gene TRBV7-3; D is uncertain. This CDR3 spans 13 amino acids. Germline V CDR1 and CDR2: SGHTA, FQGTGA. The germline V and J ends were trimmed by 2 bases and 0 bases, with 4 bases remaining between them. DNA for the CDR3: TGTGCCAGCAGCTTAGACTACCAAGAGACCCAGTACTTC. Translation gives CASSLDYQETQYF.